What follows are 15 T cell receptor beta chains derived from one specimen sequenced in a study of blood T cell repertoires in COVID-19. Profiling relied on immunoSEQ multiplex PCR, and the TCRdb table lists in-frame clones only, not all of them. The table has fewer than 250,000 clones, 86% seen once. Sequenced material: PBMCs or T cells enriched from blood (not recorded which). The receptors come from a woman in her fifties or sixties who had recovered from COVID-19.

The V call is TRBV7-2, the J call TRBJ1-6; D possibly corresponds to TRBD1 (6 bases). The germline CDR1 and CDR2 sequences are SGHTA and FQGNSA. The V end lost 2 bases, the J end lost 6 bases, and 14 bases lay between the germline ends. The length of the CDR3 is 16 residues. Written as DNA, the CDR3 is TGTGCCAGCAGCTTATCCCCTACAGGGCTTAATTCACCCCTCCACTTT. Translated: CASSLSPTGLNSPLHF.

The rearrangement uses TRBV3-1 (or the pseudogene TRBV3-2) and TRBJ2-7; 8 bases match TRBD2. Per germline, CDR1 LGHDT and CDR2 YNNKEL (reference sequence). V lost 2 bases to trimming and J lost 7 bases; unmatched junction nucleotides: 10. The CDR3 runs to 15 residues. CDR3 coding DNA: TGTGCCAGCAGCCAACACGGCGGGAGGACGCTGGAGCAGTACTTC. Translating gives CASSQHGGRTLEQYF.

J is TRBJ1-1 and V is TRBV7-3, with unresolved D. The V gene's germline CDR1 is SGHTA and CDR2 FQGTGA. CDR3 length equals 14 residues. The germline V and J ends were trimmed by 6 bases and 4 bases, with 15 bases remaining between them. DNA for the CDR3: TGTGCCAGCAGTTTGAGCTCCGGGAGCACTGAAGCTTTCTTT. It specifies CASSLSSGSTEAFF.

This sequence joins TRBV5-4 and TRBJ1-2, with a possible D match to TRBD1 (6 bases). CDR1 is SGHNT and CDR2 is YYREEE in the germline V gene (reference sequence). The CDR3 is 12 amino acids. Trimming left V 0 bases short and J 7 bases short, with 7 bases between. CDR3 region: CASSLARGGYTF. In nucleotides, the CDR3 is TGTGCCAGCAGCTTGGCCAGGGGTGGCTACACCTTC.

The chain combines TRBV11-3 with TRBJ2-1; D may be TRBD2 (5 bases). CDR3 length: 15 residues. Germline V gene sequence: CDR1 SGHNT, CDR2 YENEEA. Trimming removed 1 base at V and 0 bases at J, with 7 bases between. The CDR3 nucleotides read TGTGCCAGCAGCTTAGGAAGCGGCTCCTACAATGAGCAGTTCTTC. Its protein product is CASSLGSGSYNEQFF.

The CDR3 region is CASTRASGGYTF. CDR3 in DNA: TGTGCCAGCACCAGGGCCTCCGGTGGCTACACCTTC. The chain is built from TRBV6-5 and TRBJ1-2, with D perhaps TRBD1 (5 bases). Germline V lookup: CDR1 MNHEY, CDR2 SVGAGI. Trimming left V 7 bases short and J 7 bases short, with 13 bases between. The length of the CDR3 is 12 residues.

V usage is TRBV11-2 and J usage is TRBJ2-7; D may be TRBD2 (5 bases). The V and J ends lost 5 bases and 2 bases respectively, with 16 bases between them. The CDR3 has 15 amino acids. CDR1 is SGHAT and CDR2 is FQNNGV in the germline V gene. CDR3 nucleotide sequence: TGTGCCAGCAGCCCGTCTGGAGGTGTGACCTACGAGCAGTACTTC. Residues: CASSPSGGVTYEQYF.

Only one count was recorded for this clone. The chain employs TRBV7-6 and TRBJ2-1, with D possibly matching TRBD1 (5 bases). Trimming shortened V by 6 bases and J by 5 bases, and 17 bases separated the two germline ends. This CDR3 has 15 residues. Germline CDR1 reads SGHVS; CDR2 reads FNYEAQ. CDR3 bases: TGTGCCAGCAGTTCTACAGGAAGGCCAAACAATGAGCAGTTCTTC. It specifies CASSSTGRPNNEQFF.

The rearrangement uses TRBV7-2 and TRBJ1-1; weak D call: TRBD1 (6 bases). CDR3 length: 14 residues. Germline values: CDR1 SGHTA, CDR2 FQGNSA. V was shortened by 0 bases and J by 8 bases, with 13 bases between the two germline ends. CDR3 protein: CASSLARRGREAFF. CDR3 coding DNA: TGTGCCAGCAGCTTAGCGAGAAGGGGGAGAGAAGCTTTCTTT.

The chain is built from TRBV28 and TRBJ1-2, with D unresolved. Trimming pared 3 bases from V and 1 base from J, leaving 6 bases between. Germline values: CDR1 MDHEN, CDR2 SYDVKM. There are 13 residues in the CDR3. The CDR3, as DNA: TGTGCCAGCAGTTTGCGGGTTAACTATGGCTACACCTTC. It specifies CASSLRVNYGYTF.

The chain joins TRBV9 to TRBJ2-5; weak D call: TRBD1 (7 bases). CDR1 is SGDLS, CDR2 YYNGEE, per germline. V shed 2 bases and J shed 2 bases, with 10 bases lying between them. This CDR3 has 14 amino acids. DNA for the CDR3: TGTGCCAGCAGCGTGACAGGGAGGCAAGAGACCCAGTACTTC. Its translation is CASSVTGRQETQYF.

The chain has TRBV7-2 and TRBJ1-6, with TRBD1 matching over 9 bases. The CDR3 covers 12 residues. Germline V lookup: CDR1 SGHTA, CDR2 FQGNSA. The junction had 4 bases not matched to a gene; V was cut back by 10 bases and J by 9 bases. CDR3 DNA: TGTGCCACCGGGACAGGGCTTTCACCCCTCCACTTT. This codes for CATGTGLSPLHF.

This clone appeared once. In DNA, the CDR3 is TGTGCCAGCAGTTCCGGTAGGAGTAGCGGTATCTACGAGCAGTACTTC. It codes for CASSSGRSSGIYEQYF. The chain couples TRBV27 to TRBJ2-7; D perhaps matches TRBD2 (6 bases). Trimming pared 4 bases from V and 3 bases from J, leaving 19 bases between. Germline lookup yields CDR1 MNHEY and CDR2 SMNVEV (reference sequence). CDR3 length: 16 amino acids.

The chain has TRBV30 and TRBJ1-1; D gene unclear. There are 15 residues in the CDR3. V dropped 2 bases and J dropped 4 bases, with 17 bases sitting between them. Germline V CDR1 and CDR2: GTSNPN, SVGIG (reference sequence). As DNA, the CDR3 is TGTGCCTGGAGTAGTGGACTTTCGGAGGCCACTGAAGCTTTCTTT. Its translation: CAWSSGLSEATEAFF. Full variable domain (missing parts from reference TRBV30 and TRBJ1-1): SQTIHQWPATLVQPVGSPLSLECTVEGTSNPNLYWYRQAAGRGLQLLFYSVGIGQISSEVPQNLSASRPQDRQFILSSKKLLLSDSGFYLCAWSSGLSEATEAFFGQGTRLTVV.

V and J are TRBV11-2 and TRBJ1-1; 8 positions agree with TRBD1. Germline V CDR1 and CDR2: SGHAT, FQNNGV. Germline trimming cut 5 bases from V and 8 bases from J; bases unmatched to any gene: 7. The CDR3 loop spans 13 amino acids. The CDR3 coding sequence is TGTGCCAGCAGCCCACTCAGGGGGCGCGAAGCTTTCTTT. Residues: CASSPLRGREAFF.